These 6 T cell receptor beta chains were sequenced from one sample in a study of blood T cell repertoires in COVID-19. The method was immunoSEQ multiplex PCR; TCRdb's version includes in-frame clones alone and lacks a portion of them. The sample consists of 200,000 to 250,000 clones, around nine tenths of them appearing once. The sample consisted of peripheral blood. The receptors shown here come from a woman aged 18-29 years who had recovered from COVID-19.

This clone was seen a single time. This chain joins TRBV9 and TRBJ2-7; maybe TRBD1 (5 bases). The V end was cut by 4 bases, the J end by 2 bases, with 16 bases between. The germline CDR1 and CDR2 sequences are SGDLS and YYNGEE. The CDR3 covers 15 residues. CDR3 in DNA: TGTGCCAGCAGCCCAACAGACAGCGTTCCCTACGAGCAGTACTTC. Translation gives CASSPTDSVPYEQYF. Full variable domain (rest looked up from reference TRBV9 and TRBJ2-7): DSGVTQTPKHLITATGQRVTLRCSPRSGDLSVYWYQQSLDQGLQFLIQYYNGEERAKGNILERFSAQQFPDLHSELNLSSLELGDSALYFCASSPTDSVPYEQYFGPGTRLTVT.

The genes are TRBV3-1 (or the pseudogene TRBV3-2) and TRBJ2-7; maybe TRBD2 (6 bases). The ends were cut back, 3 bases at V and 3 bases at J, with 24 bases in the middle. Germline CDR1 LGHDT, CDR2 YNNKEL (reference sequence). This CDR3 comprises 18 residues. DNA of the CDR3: TGTGCCAGCAGCCAGTTTTATTACGGTAGACGGAGGGACTACGAGCAGTACTTC. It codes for CASSQFYYGRRRDYEQYF.

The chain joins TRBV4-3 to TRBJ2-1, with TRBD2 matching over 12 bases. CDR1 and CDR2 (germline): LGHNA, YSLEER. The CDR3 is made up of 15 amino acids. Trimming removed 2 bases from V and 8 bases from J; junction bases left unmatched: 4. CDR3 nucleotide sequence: TGCGCCAGCAGCCAATCCTGGACTAGCGGGGATGAGCAGTTCTTC. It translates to CASSQSWTSGDEQFF.

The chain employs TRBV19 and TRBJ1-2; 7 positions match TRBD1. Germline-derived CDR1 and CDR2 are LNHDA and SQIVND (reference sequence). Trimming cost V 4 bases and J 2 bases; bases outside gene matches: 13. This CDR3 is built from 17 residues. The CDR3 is CASSKGRPGQTNYGYTF. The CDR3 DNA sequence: TGTGCCAGTAGTAAGGGGAGACCGGGACAGACAAACTATGGCTACACCTTC.

CDR3 coding DNA: TGTGCCAGCAGTTACCTCCCCCCCGAGCAGTTCTTC. Protein: CASSYLPPEQFF. This sequence joins TRBV6-6 and TRBJ2-1; D is undetermined. The CDR3 covers 12 residues. Looked up from germline, CDR1 is MNHNY and CDR2 is SVGAGI (reference sequence). V lost 2 bases to trimming and J lost 10 bases, with 9 bases between them.

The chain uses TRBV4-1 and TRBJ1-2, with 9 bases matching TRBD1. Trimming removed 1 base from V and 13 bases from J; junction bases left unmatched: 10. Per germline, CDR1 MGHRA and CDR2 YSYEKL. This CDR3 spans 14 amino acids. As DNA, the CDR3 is TGCGCCAGCAGCCAAGGCATTTTGGGACAGGGTGCCACCTTC. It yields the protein CASSQGILGQGATF.